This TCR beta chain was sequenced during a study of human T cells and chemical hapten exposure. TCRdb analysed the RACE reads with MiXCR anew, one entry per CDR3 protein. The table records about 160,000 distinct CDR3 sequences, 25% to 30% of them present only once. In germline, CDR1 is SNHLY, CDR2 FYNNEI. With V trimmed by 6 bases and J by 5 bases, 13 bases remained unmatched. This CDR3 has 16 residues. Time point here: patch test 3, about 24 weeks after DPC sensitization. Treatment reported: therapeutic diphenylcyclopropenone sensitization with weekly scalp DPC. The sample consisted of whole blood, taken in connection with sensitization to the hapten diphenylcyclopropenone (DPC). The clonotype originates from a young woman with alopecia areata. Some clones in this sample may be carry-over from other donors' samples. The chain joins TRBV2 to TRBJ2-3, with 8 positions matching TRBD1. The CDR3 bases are TGTGCCAGCAGCAGAGACAGGGGACTCCCTGGAGATACGCAGTATTTT. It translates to CASSRDRGLPGDTQYF.